This is a list of T cell receptor beta chains from one sample in a study of a mutant IDH1 vaccine in newly diagnosed glioma. These TCRs' antigens remain unknown. The method was immunoSEQ multiplex PCR; TCRdb's version includes in-frame clones alone and lacks a portion of them. The sample holds roughly 50,000 clones; roughly 82% are singletons and the top ten take 3% to 3.5%. Here the sequenced sample was PBMCs, taken from a glioma patient whose treatment included an IDH1 peptide vaccine. The receptors come from a woman between 18 and 29 years old with glioma. Some clones in this sample may be carry-over from other donors' samples. CDR3s include the opening cysteine and the closing phenylalanine or tryptophan. Fields, in order: clone size, D gene, V gene, J gene, CDR3 protein, CDR3 DNA. A D gene is named only where the DNA matches it firmly. Part of the rows lack a size; the others show once, few, many or a class for expanded clones.

few	TRBD1	TRBV29-1	TRBJ2-7	CSVALSTGRGEQYF	TGCAGCGTTGCCCTATCGACAGGGAGAGGCGAGCAGTACTTC
NA	TRBD1	TRBV5-6	TRBJ2-5	CASSLRTGGQETQYF	TGTGCCAGCAGCTTGCGGACAGGCGGACAAGAGACCCAGTACTTC
NA	TRBD1	TRBV11-3	TRBJ2-3	CASSPIGGPSTDTQYF	TGTGCCAGCAGCCCCATAGGGGGCCCCAGCACAGATACGCAGTATTTT
NA	TRBD1	TRBV5-4	TRBJ1-2	CASSLGDRGPSGYTF	TGTGCCAGCAGCTTGGGGGACAGGGGGCCAAGTGGCTACACCTTC
few	TRBD1	TRBV5-6	TRBJ1-4	CASSWGQGTNEKLFF	TGTGCCAGCAGCTGGGGACAGGGGACTAATGAAAAACTGTTTTTT
NA	NA	TRBV9	TRBJ2-7	CASSVGGRSYEQYF	TGTGCCAGCAGCGTAGGGGGGAGGTCCTACGAGCAGTACTTC
NA	TRBD2	TRBV12-5	TRBJ2-1	CASGGGGDEQFF	TGTGCTAGTGGCGGGGGGGGTGATGAGCAGTTCTTC
NA	NA	TRBV15	TRBJ1-3	CATSSDRSSGNTIYF	TGTGCCACCAGCAGCGACAGATCCTCTGGAAACACCATATATTTT
few	TRBD2	TRBV7-2	TRBJ2-7	CASSFHSGGSYEQYF	TGTGCCAGCAGCTTCCATAGCGGGGGCTCCTACGAGCAGTACTTC
NA	NA	TRBV29-1	TRBJ2-2	CSVAQGGYTGELFF	TGCAGCGTTGCACAGGGAGGGTATACCGGGGAGCTGTTTTTT
NA	TRBD2	TRBV2	TRBJ2-5	CASRRVFAGGRETQYF	TGTGCCAGCAGGAGGGTTTTTGCGGGAGGAAGAGAGACCCAGTACTTC
NA	TRBD2	TRBV6-1	TRBJ2-1	CASSAREGAYNEQFF	TGTGCCAGCAGTGCGCGGGAGGGAGCCTACAATGAGCAGTTCTTC
NA	NA	TRBV11-2	TRBJ1-2	CASSFQTGTGFGYTF	TGTGCCAGCAGCTTTCAGACAGGAACGGGATTTGGCTACACCTTC
NA	TRBD1	TRBV6-6	TRBJ1-3	CASSPDRVNTIYF	TGTGCCAGCAGTCCCGACAGGGTGAACACCATATATTTT
NA	TRBD2	TRBV7-2	TRBJ2-3	CASRKASGVDTQYF	TGTGCCAGCAGGAAGGCTAGCGGGGTAGATACGCAGTATTTT